The clone carrying this T cell receptor (beta chain) was seen a few times. Antigen unknown. One entry per CDR3 protein, called by TCRdb with MiXCR from the RT-PCR reads. This table holds 500,000 to 750,000 distinct CDR3 sequences, less than 15% found once. These data are taken from a study of response to subunit inactivated influenza vaccine. Findings and caveats of the study: It was the authors' suggestion that each seasonal influenza vaccination recruits few new T cells.

This CDR3 spans 13 amino acids. V was trimmed by 6 bases and J by 5 bases, leaving 13 bases between them. The V gene's germline CDR1 is MNHEY and CDR2 SVGEGT. The source of this sequence is a middle-aged man who received an inactivated influenza vaccine. This chain links TRBV6-2 or TRBV6-3 with TRBJ1-1; the D is unclear. The sequences come from PBMCs from blood, collected 11 to 12 days after vaccination. This CDR3 is CASSHRVGTEAFF. As DNA, the CDR3 is TGTGCCAGCAGCCACCGGGTGGGTACTGAAGCTTTCTTT.